Relative to its sample, the clone carrying this TCR beta chain is large. The sorted Tregs were CD4+CD25+CD127-/low cells. This CDR3 comprises 13 residues. Trimming removed 3 bases at V and 7 bases at J, with 12 bases between. The TRBV12-4/TRBJ1-2 clonotypes were amplified using barcode primers with ligated adaptors. MiXCR, run by TCRdb on the multiplex PCR reads, gives a single entry per CDR3 protein. The sample carries hundreds of distinct CDR3 sequences, roughly a sixth recorded once. This rearrangement joins TRBV12-3 or TRBV12-4 to TRBJ1-2; D unresolved. This TCR derives from a female donor with breast cancer. The sequenced material came from Tregs sorted from blood. CDR3 nucleotide sequence: TGTGCCAGCAGTTTTCGGACTCTTAGTGGCTACACCTTC. Protein product: CASSFRTLSGYTF.